Listed below are T cell receptor beta chains from one sample, sequenced in a study of tumor-infiltrating T cells and Merkel cell polyomavirus. Profiled with immunoSEQ multiplex PCR; TCRdb holds only in-frame clones, not every one. The sample lists around 25,000 clones, nearly 90% occurring once. What was sequenced was lymph node tissue. These receptors were taken from a man over 45 with Merkel cell carcinoma. CDR3s include the opening cysteine and the closing phenylalanine or tryptophan. Each record gives: V gene, J gene, D gene, CDR3 protein. D genes are given only for firm matches.

v_call: TRBV5-6
j_call: TRBJ2-7
d_call: TRBD2
cdr3_aa: CASSRGDEQYF

v_call: TRBV6-6
j_call: TRBJ1-1
d_call: .
cdr3_aa: CASSYEDSLNTEAFF

v_call: TRBV7-9
j_call: TRBJ2-7
d_call: .
cdr3_aa: CASSLTIYEQYF

v_call: TRBV20-1
j_call: TRBJ2-1
d_call: .
cdr3_aa: CSFFRAGEQFF

v_call: TRBV5-1
j_call: TRBJ1-3
d_call: .
cdr3_aa: CASSPDAGSLGNTIYF

v_call: TRBV14
j_call: TRBJ1-6
d_call: .
cdr3_aa: CASTQDYGANSPLHF

v_call: TRBV6-6
j_call: TRBJ2-1
d_call: TRBD2
cdr3_aa: CASSYGATSGYNEQFF

v_call: TRBV7-2
j_call: TRBJ2-2
d_call: TRBD2
cdr3_aa: CASSLARSGGRGELFF

v_call: TRBV7-9
j_call: TRBJ2-1
d_call: TRBD2
cdr3_aa: CASSLGAGERGEQFF

v_call: TRBV5-6
j_call: TRBJ2-3
d_call: .
cdr3_aa: CASSPPGHTQPDTQYF

v_call: TRBV19
j_call: TRBJ1-2
d_call: .
cdr3_aa: CASSSRQRFMYGYTF

v_call: TRBV19
j_call: TRBJ2-2
d_call: TRBD1
cdr3_aa: CASSIAGQGLTGELFF

v_call: TRBV5-6
j_call: TRBJ2-1
d_call: TRBD2
cdr3_aa: CASSLPSGRAQYEQFF

v_call: TRBV9
j_call: TRBJ1-1
d_call: .
cdr3_aa: CASSHRGATEAFF

v_call: TRBV5-1
j_call: TRBJ2-1
d_call: TRBD2
cdr3_aa: CASSATSGLVSEQFF

v_call: TRBV5-1
j_call: TRBJ1-5
d_call: TRBD1
cdr3_aa: CASSPGQGDQPQHF

v_call: TRBV29-1
j_call: TRBJ1-1
d_call: .
cdr3_aa: CSVNRANTEAFF

v_call: TRBV7-2
j_call: TRBJ2-5
d_call: TRBD2
cdr3_aa: CASQGLAGGGGQETQYF

v_call: TRBV25-1
j_call: TRBJ2-5
d_call: TRBD2
cdr3_aa: CASSSLGTSEETQYF

v_call: TRBV4-3
j_call: TRBJ2-1
d_call: .
cdr3_aa: CASSQDSRYNEQFF

v_call: TRBV5-7
j_call: TRBJ2-6
d_call: TRBD1
cdr3_aa: CASSGQGASGANVLTF

v_call: TRBV5-1
j_call: TRBJ2-1
d_call: .
cdr3_aa: CASSRAGSYNEQFF

v_call: TRBV19
j_call: TRBJ2-5
d_call: .
cdr3_aa: CASSTDHGGETQYF

v_call: TRBV6-5
j_call: TRBJ1-5
d_call: .
cdr3_aa: CASSYSYSNQPQHF

v_call: TRBV5-8
j_call: TRBJ1-1
d_call: TRBD1
cdr3_aa: CASSFSTGGTEAFF

v_call: TRBV9
j_call: TRBJ1-2
d_call: .
cdr3_aa: CASSVGAGALSGGYTF

v_call: TRBV10-3
j_call: TRBJ1-2
d_call: .
cdr3_aa: CAIRPSGFANYGYTF

v_call: TRBV28
j_call: TRBJ1-5
d_call: .
cdr3_aa: CASSDPGPSNQPQHF

v_call: TRBV7-2
j_call: TRBJ2-3
d_call: TRBD1
cdr3_aa: CASSLNQGADTQYF